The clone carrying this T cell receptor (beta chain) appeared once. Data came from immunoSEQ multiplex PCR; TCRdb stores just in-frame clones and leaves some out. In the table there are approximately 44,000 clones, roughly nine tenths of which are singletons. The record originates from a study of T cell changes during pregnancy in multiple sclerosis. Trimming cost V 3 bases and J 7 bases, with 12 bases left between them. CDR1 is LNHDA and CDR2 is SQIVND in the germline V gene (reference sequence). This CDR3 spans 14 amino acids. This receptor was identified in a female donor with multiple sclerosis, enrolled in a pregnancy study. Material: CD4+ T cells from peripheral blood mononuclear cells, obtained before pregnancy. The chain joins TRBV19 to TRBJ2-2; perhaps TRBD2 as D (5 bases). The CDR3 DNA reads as TGTGCCAGTAGTATGACAAGCGGCGGCGGGGAGCTGTTTTTT. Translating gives CASSMTSGGGELFF.